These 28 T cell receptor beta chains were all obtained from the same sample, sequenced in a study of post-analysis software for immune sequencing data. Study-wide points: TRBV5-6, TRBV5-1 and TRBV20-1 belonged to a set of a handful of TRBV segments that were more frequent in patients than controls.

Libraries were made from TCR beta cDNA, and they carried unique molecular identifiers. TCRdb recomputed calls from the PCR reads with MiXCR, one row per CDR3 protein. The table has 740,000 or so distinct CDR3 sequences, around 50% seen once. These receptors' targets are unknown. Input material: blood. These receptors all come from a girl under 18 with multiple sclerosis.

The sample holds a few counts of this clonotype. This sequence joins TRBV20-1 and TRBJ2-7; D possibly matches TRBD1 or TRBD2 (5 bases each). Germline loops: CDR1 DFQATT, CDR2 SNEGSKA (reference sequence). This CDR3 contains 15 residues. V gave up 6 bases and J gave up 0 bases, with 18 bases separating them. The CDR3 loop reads CSATGWGTNSYEQYF. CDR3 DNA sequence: TGCAGTGCCACTGGGTGGGGGACCAACTCCTACGAGCAGTACTTC.

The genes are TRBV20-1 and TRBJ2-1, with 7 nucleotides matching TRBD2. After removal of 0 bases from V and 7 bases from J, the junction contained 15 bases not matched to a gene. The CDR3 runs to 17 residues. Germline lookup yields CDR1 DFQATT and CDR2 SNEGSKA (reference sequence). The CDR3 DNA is TGCAGTGCTAGAGATGGAAGCGGGACCGCGGGGAGGAATGAGCAGTTCTTC. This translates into CSARDGSGTAGRNEQFF.

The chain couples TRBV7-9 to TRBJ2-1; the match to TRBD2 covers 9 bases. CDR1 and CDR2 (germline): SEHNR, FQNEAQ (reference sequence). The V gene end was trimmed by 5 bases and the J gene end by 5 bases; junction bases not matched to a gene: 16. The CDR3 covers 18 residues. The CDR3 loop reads CASSPILGGGRAHNEQFF. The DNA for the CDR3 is TGTGCCAGCAGCCCGATCCTCGGTGGCGGGAGGGCCCACAATGAGCAGTTCTTC.

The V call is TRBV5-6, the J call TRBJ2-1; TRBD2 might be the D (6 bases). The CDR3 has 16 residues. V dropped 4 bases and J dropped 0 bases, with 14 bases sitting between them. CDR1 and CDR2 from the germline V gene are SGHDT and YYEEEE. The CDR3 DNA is TGTGCCAGCAGCCTGGAGGGCACGAGCTCCTACAATGAGCAGTTCTTC. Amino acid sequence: CASSLEGTSSYNEQFF.

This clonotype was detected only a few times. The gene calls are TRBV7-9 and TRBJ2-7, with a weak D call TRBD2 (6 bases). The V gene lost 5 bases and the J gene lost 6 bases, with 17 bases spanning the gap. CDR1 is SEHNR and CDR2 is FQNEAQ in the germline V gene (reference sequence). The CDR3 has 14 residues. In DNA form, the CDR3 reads TGTGCCAGCAGCCGAAGGGTGGAGGGCCTCGAGCAGTACTTC. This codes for CASSRRVEGLEQYF.

The CDR3 DNA reads as TGTGCCAGCAGTACAGACGAGACAGGGCCCACTGAAGCTTTCTTT. It specifies CASSTDETGPTEAFF. V usage is TRBV12-3 or TRBV12-4 and J usage is TRBJ1-1, with TRBD1 identical over 7 bases. With 5 bases clipped from V and 4 bases from J, the junction kept 10 bases outside the gene matches. The CDR3 runs to 15 residues.

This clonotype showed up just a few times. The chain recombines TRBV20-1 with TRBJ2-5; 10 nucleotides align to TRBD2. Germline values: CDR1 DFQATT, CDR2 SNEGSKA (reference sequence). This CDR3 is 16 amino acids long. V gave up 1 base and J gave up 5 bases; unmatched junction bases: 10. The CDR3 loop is CSARGLAGSRAETQYF. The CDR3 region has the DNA TGCAGTGCTAGAGGACTAGCGGGTTCCCGGGCGGAGACCCAGTACTTC.

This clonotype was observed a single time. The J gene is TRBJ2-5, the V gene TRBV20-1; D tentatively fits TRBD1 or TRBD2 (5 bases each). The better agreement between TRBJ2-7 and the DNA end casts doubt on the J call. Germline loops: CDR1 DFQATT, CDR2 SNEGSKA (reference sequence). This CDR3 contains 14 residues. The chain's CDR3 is CSAAIRGGGYEQYF. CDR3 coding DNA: TGCAGTGCCGCGATACGTGGGGGTGGGTACGAGCAGTACTTC.

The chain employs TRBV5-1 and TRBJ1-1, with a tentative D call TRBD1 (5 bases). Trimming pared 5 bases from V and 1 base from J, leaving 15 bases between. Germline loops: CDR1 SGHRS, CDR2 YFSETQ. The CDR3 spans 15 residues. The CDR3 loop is CASSMTWGGNTEAFF. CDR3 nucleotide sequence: TGCGCCAGCAGTATGACTTGGGGGGGGAACACTGAAGCTTTCTTT.

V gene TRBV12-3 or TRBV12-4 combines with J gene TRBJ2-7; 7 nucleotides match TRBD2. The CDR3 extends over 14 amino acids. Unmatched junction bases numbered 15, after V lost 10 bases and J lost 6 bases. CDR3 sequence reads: CATSVGGSGSEQYF. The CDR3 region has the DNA TGTGCCACCTCCGTGGGGGGGTCAGGGTCCGAGCAGTACTTC.

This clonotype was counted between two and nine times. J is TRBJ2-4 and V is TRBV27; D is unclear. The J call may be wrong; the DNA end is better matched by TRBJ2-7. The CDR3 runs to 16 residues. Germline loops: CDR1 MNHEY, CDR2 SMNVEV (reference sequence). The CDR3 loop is CASSLSLSGPPYEQYF. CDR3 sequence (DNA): TGTGCCAGCAGTTTATCGTTATCGGGCCCTCCCTACGAGCAGTACTTC.

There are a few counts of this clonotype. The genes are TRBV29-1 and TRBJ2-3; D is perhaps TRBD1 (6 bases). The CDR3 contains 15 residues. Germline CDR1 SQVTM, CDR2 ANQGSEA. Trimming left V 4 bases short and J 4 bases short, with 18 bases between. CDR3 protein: CSVGVRGKASDTQYF. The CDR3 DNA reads TGCAGCGTTGGGGTCAGGGGAAAAGCGTCAGATACGCAGTATTTT.

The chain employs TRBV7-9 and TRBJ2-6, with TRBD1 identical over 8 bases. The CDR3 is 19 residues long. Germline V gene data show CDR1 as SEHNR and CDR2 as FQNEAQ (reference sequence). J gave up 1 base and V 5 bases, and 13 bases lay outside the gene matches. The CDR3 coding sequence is TGTGCCAGCAGCACACCCATGACAGGGGTCATTTCTGGGGCCAACGTCCTGACTTTC. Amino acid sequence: CASSTPMTGVISGANVLTF.

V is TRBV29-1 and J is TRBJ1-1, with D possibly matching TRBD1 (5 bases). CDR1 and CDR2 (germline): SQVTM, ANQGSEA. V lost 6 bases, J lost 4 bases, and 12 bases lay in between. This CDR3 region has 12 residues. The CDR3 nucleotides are TGCAGCGTCAACCCAGGGTCCACTGAAGCTTTCTTT. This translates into CSVNPGSTEAFF.

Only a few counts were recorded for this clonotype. This chain's CDR3 is CSVAVGRTEAFF. The CDR3 DNA reads as TGCAGCGTTGCGGTGGGGAGGACTGAAGCTTTCTTT. The chain carries TRBV29-1 and TRBJ1-1; D is unclear. Trimming left V 4 bases short and J 5 bases short, with 11 bases between. Germline CDR1 and CDR2: SQVTM and ANQGSEA. CDR3 length: 12 amino acids.

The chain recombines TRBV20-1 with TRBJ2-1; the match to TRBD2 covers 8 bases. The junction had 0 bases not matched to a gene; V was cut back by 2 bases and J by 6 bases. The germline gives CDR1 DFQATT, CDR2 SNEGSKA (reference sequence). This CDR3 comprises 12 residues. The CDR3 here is CSARLAGNEQFF. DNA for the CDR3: TGCAGTGCTAGACTAGCGGGCAATGAGCAGTTCTTC.

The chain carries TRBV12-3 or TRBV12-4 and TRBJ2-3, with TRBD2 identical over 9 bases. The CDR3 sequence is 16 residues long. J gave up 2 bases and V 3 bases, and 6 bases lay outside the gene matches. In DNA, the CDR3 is TGTGCCAGCAGTTTCCGGCTAGCGGGGAACACAGATACGCAGTATTTT. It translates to CASSFRLAGNTDTQYF.

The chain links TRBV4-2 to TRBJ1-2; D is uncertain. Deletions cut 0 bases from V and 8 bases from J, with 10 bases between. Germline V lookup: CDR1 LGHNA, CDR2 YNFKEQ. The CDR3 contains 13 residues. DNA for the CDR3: TGTGCCAGCAGCCAAGAGGGTTGGAACGGCTACACCTTC. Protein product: CASSQEGWNGYTF.

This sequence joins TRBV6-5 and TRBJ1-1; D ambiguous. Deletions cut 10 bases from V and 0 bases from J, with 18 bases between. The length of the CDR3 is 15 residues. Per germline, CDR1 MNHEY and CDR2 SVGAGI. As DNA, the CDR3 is TGTGCCACCTCCTTTGGTCGGGAGATGAACACTGAAGCTTTCTTT. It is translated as CATSFGREMNTEAFF.

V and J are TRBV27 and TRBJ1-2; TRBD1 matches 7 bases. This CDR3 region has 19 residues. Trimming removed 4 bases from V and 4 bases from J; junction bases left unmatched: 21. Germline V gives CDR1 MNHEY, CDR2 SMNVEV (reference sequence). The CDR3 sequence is CASSSISDRARRRGYGYTF. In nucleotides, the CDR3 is TGTGCCAGCAGTTCCATTTCCGACAGGGCGCGCAGACGTGGCTATGGCTACACCTTC.

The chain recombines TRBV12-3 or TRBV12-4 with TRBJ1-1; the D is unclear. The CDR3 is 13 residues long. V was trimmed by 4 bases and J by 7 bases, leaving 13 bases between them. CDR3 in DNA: TGTGCCAGCAGTTCTCGAGCCCCGAGTGAAGCTTTCTTT. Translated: CASSSRAPSEAFF.

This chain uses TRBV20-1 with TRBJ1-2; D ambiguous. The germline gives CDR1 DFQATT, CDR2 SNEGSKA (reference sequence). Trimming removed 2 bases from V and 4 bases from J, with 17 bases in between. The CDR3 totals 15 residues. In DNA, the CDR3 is TGCAGTGCTAGATCCCATTCAGAGCTTCTCTATGGCTACACCTTC. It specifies CSARSHSELLYGYTF.

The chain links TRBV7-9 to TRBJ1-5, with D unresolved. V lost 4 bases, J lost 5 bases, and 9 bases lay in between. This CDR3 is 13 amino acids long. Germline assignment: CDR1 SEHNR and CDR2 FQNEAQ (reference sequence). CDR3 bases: TGTGCCAGCAGCTCAACTCGGGATCAGCCCCAGCATTTT. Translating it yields CASSSTRDQPQHF.

DNA of the CDR3: TGTGCCAGCAGTGATAACCGGACAGTTCGAAAACTGTTTTTT. Translation: CASSDNRTVRKLFF. The chain links TRBV2 to TRBJ1-4, with TRBD1 as a possible D gene (6 bases). Germline values: CDR1 SNHLY, CDR2 FYNNEI. The CDR3 has 14 residues. V was trimmed by 3 bases and J by 10 bases, leaving 15 bases between them. The whole variable domain, filled in from reference TRBV2 and TRBJ1-4, reads EPEVTQTPSHQVTQMGQEVILRCVPISNHLYFYWYRQILGQKVEFLVSFYNNEISEKSEIFDDQFSVERPDGSNFTLKIRSTKLEDSAMYFCASSDNRTVRKLFFGSGTQLSVL.

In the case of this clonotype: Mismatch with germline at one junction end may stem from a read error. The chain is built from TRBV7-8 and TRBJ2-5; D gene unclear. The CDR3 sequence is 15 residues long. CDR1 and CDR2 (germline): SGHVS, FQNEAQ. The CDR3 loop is CASSPSPGLQEIQYF. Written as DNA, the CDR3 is TGTGCCAGCAGCCCGAGCCCGGGCCTCCAAGAGATCCAGTACTTC.

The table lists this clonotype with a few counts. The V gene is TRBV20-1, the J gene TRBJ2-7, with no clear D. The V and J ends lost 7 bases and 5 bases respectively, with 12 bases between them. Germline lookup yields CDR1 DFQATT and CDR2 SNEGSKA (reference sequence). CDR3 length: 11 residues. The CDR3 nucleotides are TGCAGTGGCAGTATTAGCCACGAGCAGTACTTC. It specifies CSGSISHEQYF.

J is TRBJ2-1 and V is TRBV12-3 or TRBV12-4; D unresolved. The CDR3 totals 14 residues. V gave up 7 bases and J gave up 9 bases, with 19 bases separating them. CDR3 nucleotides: TGTGCCAGCAATTTTTCTGCTAGTGTGGCTGAGCAGTTCTTC. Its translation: CASNFSASVAEQFF.

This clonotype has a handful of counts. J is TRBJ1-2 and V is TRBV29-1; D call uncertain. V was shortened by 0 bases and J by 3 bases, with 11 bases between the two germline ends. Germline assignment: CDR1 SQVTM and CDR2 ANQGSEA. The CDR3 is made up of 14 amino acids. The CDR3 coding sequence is TGCAGCGTTGAAGATCGTCGGGTAGACTATGGCTACACCTTC. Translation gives CSVEDRRVDYGYTF.